What follows describes a single T cell receptor (beta chain). Using immunoSEQ multiplex PCR, the repertoire was profiled, and TCRdb retains in-frame clones only, with some absent. This table holds 50,000 or so clones, over 85% found once. This sample stems from a study of control samples from healthy donors and cancer patients. The ends were cut back, 7 bases at V and 2 bases at J, with 6 bases in the middle. The CDR3 consists of 12 residues. V is TRBV12-3 or TRBV12-4 and J is TRBJ1-3; D not certain. The sequence derives from a woman between 45 and 60 years old with head and neck cancer. Sequencing was performed on PBMCs. The CDR3 DNA follows: TGTGCCAGCACCTGGACTGGAAACACCATATATTTT. Amino acids: CASTWTGNTIYF.